This record looks at one T cell receptor (beta chain) sequence and its context. Its antigen is undetermined. The entry originates in a study of cytomegalovirus exposure and HLA in healthy donors. Study-wide background: A previous analysis identified 90 million to 140 million unique TCR beta sequences derived from roughly 190 million T cells.

CDR3 length equals 16 residues. Germline V CDR1 and CDR2: SGHTA, FQGNSA. Trimming shortened V by 2 bases and J by 0 bases, and 13 bases separated the two germline ends. The PCR ran on 60 Vbeta and 13 Jbeta primers. Clones were read by immunoSEQ multiplex PCR, and TCRdb kept only the in-frame ones, dropping some. The table lists more than 85,000 clones, more than 65% of them singletons. Overall study findings and caveats: In a later analysis, a missense DCLRE1C variant was linked to TCR beta V- and J-gene trimming. About 90% or about 30% of the time was how often most TCR beta V segments were productive, according to an earlier analysis.

The TCR comes from a man aged 25 to 45 in good health and CMV-seronegative. The rearrangement links TRBV7-2 to TRBJ1-2; a possible D gene is TRBD1 (6 bases). The sample comprised PBMCs. CDR3 in DNA: TGTGCCAGCAGCTTAACCCCACAGGGTTCTAACTATGGCTACACCTTC. Its translation: CASSLTPQGSNYGYTF.